This T cell receptor beta chain was profiled in a study of blood T cell repertoires in COVID-19. About the study: From T cells, B-cell-depleted T cells, or PBMCs came the material, which was cDNA or gDNA.

The count of this clone is one. Original methodology: Amplification of reference gene primers provided the estimated nucleated cell counts. Data came from immunoSEQ multiplex PCR; TCRdb stores just in-frame clones and leaves some out. That table supplies the V and J calls and clone size; D and trimming were determined from the DNA. The top ten hold over 2% of the sample, which has approximately 210,000 clones, roughly 85% seen once. This CDR3 is 11 amino acids long. Germline CDR1 is LGHDT and CDR2 is YNNKEL (reference sequence). Trimming shortened V by 4 bases and J by 6 bases, and 5 bases separated the two germline ends.

The clonotype originates from a man aged 30 to 39 who had recovered from COVID-19. The source material was peripheral blood. The V and J genes are TRBV3-1 (or the pseudogene TRBV3-2) and TRBJ2-3; perhaps TRBD2 as D (5 bases). The chain's CDR3 is CASSRRDTQYF. In nucleotides, the CDR3 is TGTGCCAGCAGCCGGAGGGATACGCAGTATTTT.